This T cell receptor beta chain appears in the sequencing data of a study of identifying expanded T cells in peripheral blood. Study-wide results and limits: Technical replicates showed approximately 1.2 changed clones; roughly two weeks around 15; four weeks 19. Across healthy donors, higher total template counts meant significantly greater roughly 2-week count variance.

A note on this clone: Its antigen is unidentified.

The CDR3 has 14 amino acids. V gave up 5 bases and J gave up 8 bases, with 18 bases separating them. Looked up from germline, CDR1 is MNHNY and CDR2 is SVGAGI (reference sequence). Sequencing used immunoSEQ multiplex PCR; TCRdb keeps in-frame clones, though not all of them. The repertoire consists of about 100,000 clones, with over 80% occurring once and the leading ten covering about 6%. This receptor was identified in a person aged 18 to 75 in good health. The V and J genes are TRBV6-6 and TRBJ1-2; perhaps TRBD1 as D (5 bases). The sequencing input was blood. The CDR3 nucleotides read TGTGCCAGCAGTCTGACCGGGACGTTGGGCGGCTACACCTTC. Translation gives CASSLTGTLGGYTF.